This TCR beta chain appears in the sequencing data of a study of T cell responses to AZD1222 COVID-19 vaccine. Findings and limits, study-wide: Baseline seropositivity characterized only six AZD1222 recipients. Spike-specific TCR breadth rose after two AZD1222 doses, and depth rose as well.

With V trimmed by 5 bases and J by 8 bases, 8 bases remained unmatched. CDR1 is SGHRS and CDR2 is YFSETQ in the germline V gene. This CDR3 is 15 amino acids long. Profiling relied on immunoSEQ multiplex PCR, and the TCRdb table lists in-frame clones only, not all of them. The sample includes about 150,000 clones, roughly nine tenths of them seen just once. Worth noting for this clone: Its matching antigen is unknown.

This chain links TRBV5-1 with TRBJ1-6, with TRBD1 matching 9 bases. Here the sequenced sample was peripheral blood, taken on day 0 of AZD1222 vaccination. This clonotype was obtained from an adult in good health. As DNA, the CDR3 is TGCGCCAGCAGAAACCCGGGACAGGGCGATTCACCCCTCCACTTT. Amino acid sequence: CASRNPGQGDSPLHF.